The clone carrying this T cell receptor beta chain has only a few counts. Its antigen is undetermined. Germline CDR1 is SGDLS and CDR2 is YYNGEE. V was shortened by 0 bases and J by 5 bases, with 15 bases between the two germline ends. CDR3 length: 15 amino acids. These data come from a study of T-cell memory formation after mild COVID-19. Study-level background: Largely donor-specific sequence clusters came from two donors.

UMIs and sample barcodes were carried by the TCR alpha and TCR beta cDNA libraries that 5'RACE produced using constant-segment primers. Using its own MiXCR run on the 5' RACE reads, TCRdb lists one record per CDR3 protein. The sample yields around 440,000 distinct CDR3 sequences, 15% to 20% seen once. Notes on the study in general: Prior to infection, memory already included some responding clones, suggesting cross-reactive memory joined. CD4+ contracting clones were mainly CM and EM; CD8+ ones, EMRA.

The chain employs TRBV9 and TRBJ2-7; D possibly corresponds to TRBD1 (7 bases). This sequence originates from an adult woman who had mild COVID-19 (a few samples of this study predate the infection). Cell type and time point are not known. The sample comprised PBMCs or a T cell subset sorted from them (not recorded which). This CDR3 is CASSVGAGGFNEQYF. The CDR3 bases are TGTGCCAGCAGCGTAGGAGCAGGGGGGTTCAACGAGCAGTACTTC.